Listed here is a single T cell receptor (beta chain). Germline V CDR1 and CDR2: LNHDA, SQIVND (reference sequence). The CDR3 is 16 amino acids. The ends lost 9 bases at V and 2 bases at J; junction bases unmatched: 12. The entry originates in a study of T cell responses to AZD1222 COVID-19 vaccine. Assay: immunoSEQ multiplex PCR; the TCRdb copy retains only in-frame clones and omits some. The data contain roughly 100,000 clones, roughly 82% of them singletons. The J gene is TRBJ1-5, the V gene TRBV19; the match to TRBD1 covers 8 bases. The sequences come from peripheral blood, collected on day 0 of AZD1222 vaccination. The receptor's source is an adult in good health. The CDR3 DNA sequence: TGTGCCAGCTCGCCGTTGGGACAGGTCGGCAATCAGCCCCAGCATTTT. Amino acids: CASSPLGQVGNQPQHF.